One sample yielded the 20 T cell receptor beta chains listed below, sequenced in a study of cytomegalovirus exposure and HLA in healthy donors. The PCR employed 60 Vbeta primers together with 13 Jbeta primers. The repertoire was sequenced with immunoSEQ multiplex PCR; TCRdb's copy has only in-frame clones and lacks some. The sample gives 100,000 to 150,000 clones, 82% of which show up once; about 11% is in the top ten. The sequenced material came from PBMCs. These receptors came from a male donor in good health and CMV-seropositive.

This clone was counted only a few times. J is TRBJ2-7 and V is TRBV12-5, with D hard to call. The germline V gene encodes CDR1 LGHNT and CDR2 FRNRAP. V lost 2 bases and J lost 6, with 8 bases in between. The CDR3 consists of 12 residues. The CDR3 nucleotides read TGTGCTAGTGGTTTGTCCCCCTCCGAGCAGTACTTC. Its translation is CASGLSPSEQYF. The full variable domain, completed using reference TRBV12-5 and TRBJ2-7, is DARVTQTPRHKVTEMGQEVTMRCQPILGHNTVFWYRQTMMQGLELLAYFRNRAPLDDSGMPKDRFSAEMPDATLATLKIQPSEPRDSAVYFCASGLSPSEQYFGPGTRLTVT.

This clone was seen only a few times. The chain employs TRBV7-3 and TRBJ2-1; TRBD2 matches at 8 bases. The V and J ends lost 1 base and 3 bases, in that order; junction bases with no gene match: 2. The length of the CDR3 is 15 residues. Germline V gives CDR1 SGHTA, CDR2 FQGTGA. The CDR3 loop is CASSLSGRLYNEQFF. The CDR3 coding sequence is TGTGCCAGCAGCTTAAGCGGGAGGCTCTACAATGAGCAGTTCTTC.

This clone turned up a few times. This chain joins TRBV29-1 and TRBJ2-7, with D uncertain. Trimming removed 8 bases at V and 1 base at J, with 6 bases between. This CDR3 comprises 10 residues. The germline gives CDR1 SQVTM, CDR2 ANQGSEA. CDR3 protein: CSPRSYEQYF. The DNA for the CDR3 is TGCAGCCCTCGTTCCTACGAGCAGTACTTC.

This clone was found a few times. This CDR3 is CASSQDRAGGSYEQYF. As DNA, the CDR3 is TGCGCCAGCAGCCAAGATAGGGCGGGGGGTTCCTACGAGCAGTACTTC. The V gene is TRBV4-1, the J gene TRBJ2-7; 8 bases fit TRBD2. CDR1 is MGHRA and CDR2 is YSYEKL in the germline V gene. V dropped 0 bases and J dropped 1; count of bases not matched to a gene: 5. The CDR3 loop spans 16 amino acids.

The genes are TRBV9 and TRBJ2-2; TRBD2 aligns across 7 bases. The length of the CDR3 is 13 residues. Germline CDR1 reads SGDLS; CDR2 reads YYNGEE. J was trimmed by 5 bases and V by 9 bases; bases with no gene match: 7. In nucleotides, the CDR3 is TGTGCCACCGAGAGGGGAGGGACCGGGGAGCTGTTTTTT. Encoded protein: CATERGGTGELFF. The full variable domain, in which reference TRBV9 and TRBJ2-2 provide the parts outside the CDR3, is DSGVTQTPKHLITATGQRVTLRCSPRSGDLSVYWYQQSLDQGLQFLIQYYNGEERAKGNILERFSAQQFPDLHSELNLSSLELGDSALYFCATERGGTGELFFGEGSRLTVL.

The rearrangement links TRBV9 to TRBJ2-4, with a weak D call TRBD1 (6 bases). Trimming left V 1 base short and J 12 bases short, with 17 bases between. The CDR3 runs 14 residues. Germline V lookup: CDR1 SGDLS, CDR2 YYNGEE. The CDR3 nucleotides read TGTGCCAGCAGCGTACAGGGGTATCAAGACAGTCAGTACTTC. Its protein is CASSVQGYQDSQYF. Full variable domain (rest looked up from reference TRBV9 and TRBJ2-4): DSGVTQTPKHLITATGQRVTLRCSPRSGDLSVYWYQQSLDQGLQFLIQYYNGEERAKGNILERFSAQQFPDLHSELNLSSLELGDSALYFCASSVQGYQDSQYFGAGTRLSVL.

The rearrangement uses TRBV4-3 and TRBJ2-1, with 10 bases that match TRBD2. The CDR3 contains 14 residues. The V gene end was trimmed by 4 bases and the J gene end by 5 bases; junction bases not matched to a gene: 2. From germline, CDR1 is LGHNA and CDR2 YSLEER. Written as DNA, the CDR3 is TGCGCCAGCAGCCGAGGACTAGCGGACAATGAGCAGTTCTTC. This gives the protein CASSRGLADNEQFF.

J is TRBJ1-1 and V is TRBV2; 7 positions agree with TRBD1. The junction had 8 bases not matched to a gene; V was cut back by 6 bases and J by 4 bases. The CDR3 loop spans 14 amino acids. Per the germline V gene, CDR1 is SNHLY and CDR2 is FYNNEI. The CDR3 sequence: CASSLTGVSTEAFF. DNA for the CDR3: TGTGCCAGCAGCCTCACAGGGGTGAGCACTGAAGCTTTCTTT.

This sequence joins TRBV19 and TRBJ2-6; tentative D call: TRBD1 (6 bases). The CDR3 totals 16 residues. V lost 6 bases to trimming and J lost 6 bases, with 18 bases between them. Per germline, CDR1 LNHDA and CDR2 SQIVND (reference sequence). CDR3 sequence: CASREQGRSAANVLTF. The CDR3 DNA follows: TGTGCCAGTAGAGAACAGGGTAGGTCGGCGGCCAACGTCCTGACTTTC.

This chain connects TRBV29-1 to TRBJ2-5; 7 bases line up with TRBD1. The DNA end favors TRBJ2-7, so the J call may be wrong. CDR1 and CDR2 from the germline V gene are SQVTM and ANQGSEA. The CDR3 is 15 amino acids. The CDR3 is CSVEGRGPSSYEQYF. CDR3 DNA sequence: TGCAGCGTTGAAGGTAGGGGGCCAAGCTCCTACGAGCAGTACTTC.

This sequence joins TRBV13 and TRBJ2-4; 11 nucleotides agree with TRBD2. The germline gives CDR1 PRHDT, CDR2 FYEKMQ (reference sequence). CDR3 size: 15 residues. With V trimmed by 4 bases and J by 10 bases, 9 bases remained unmatched. CDR3 coding DNA: TGTGCCAGCAGCTCCACCGGGACTAGCGGATTGATTCAGTACTTC. This encodes CASSSTGTSGLIQYF.

The rearrangement uses TRBV5-8 and TRBJ2-7; 7 bases agree with TRBD2. Germline V gene sequence: CDR1 SGHTS, CDR2 YDEGEE. V shed 0 bases, J shed 6 bases, and the junction held 6 bases outside the gene matches. This CDR3 is built from 14 residues. Written as DNA, the CDR3 is TGTGCCAGCAGCTTGGGGGTAAGGGAGGGCGAGCAGTACTTC. It codes for CASSLGVREGEQYF.

CDR3 sequence: CASSLSGYEQYF. CDR3 coding DNA: TGTGCCAGCAGCTTATCAGGGTACGAGCAGTACTTC. The rearrangement joins TRBV14 to TRBJ2-7, with TRBD1 as a possible D gene (5 bases). This CDR3 comprises 12 residues. V lost 5 bases and J lost 4, with 9 bases in between. CDR1 is SGHDN and CDR2 is FVKESK in the germline V gene. Complete variable domain (other parts from reference TRBV14 and TRBJ2-7): EAGVTQFPSHSVIEKGQTVTLRCDPISGHDNLYWYRRVMGKEIKFLLHFVKESKQDESGMPNNRFLAERTGGTYSTLKVQPAELEDSGVYFCASSLSGYEQYFGPGTRLTVT.

This rearrangement joins TRBV11-2 to TRBJ2-5; TRBD2 matches at 9 bases. Germline V CDR1 and CDR2: SGHAT, FQNNGV. The V and J ends lost 1 base and 5 bases, in that order; junction bases with no gene match: 8. The CDR3 contains 16 residues. The CDR3 nucleotides are TGTGCCAGCAGCTTAGGTACAGCGGGAGGACGGGAGACCCAGTACTTC. It encodes CASSLGTAGGRETQYF.

The chain has TRBV7-2 and TRBJ2-5; 8 nucleotides align to TRBD2. Germline values: CDR1 SGHTA, CDR2 FQGNSA. The CDR3 extends over 15 amino acids. V lost 1 base and J lost 7; bases outside the gene matches: 8. The CDR3 DNA reads as TGTGCCAGCAGCTTAGACCAGCGGGAGTACGGGACCCAGTACTTC. It codes for CASSLDQREYGTQYF.

V gene TRBV1 combines with J gene TRBJ2-3; the D call of TRBD2 is as the table states it, not checked on the DNA. TRBV1 is designated a pseudogene. This CDR3 spans 17 amino acids. The CDR3 DNA reads TGCACCAGCAGCCAATGCATAGCGGGAGGGCGCACAGATACGCAGTATTTT. Protein: CTSSQCIAGGRTDTQYF.

This clone has a handful of counts. This sequence joins TRBV11-1 and TRBJ2-1, with D perhaps TRBD2 (5 bases). CDR3 length: 12 amino acids. The ends were cut back, 5 bases at V and 9 bases at J, with 11 bases in the middle. Germline V lookup: CDR1 SGHAT, CDR2 FQDESV (reference sequence). CDR3 coding DNA: TGTGCCAGCAGCCAAGGAGGCGGTGAGCAGTTCTTC. It translates to CASSQGGGEQFF.

This clone was found once. This chain connects TRBV14 to TRBJ1-1, with 7 bases identical to TRBD1. The CDR3 has 16 residues. Losses at the gene ends were 4 bases for V and 0 bases for J; bases not matched to a gene: 8. In germline, CDR1 is SGHDN, CDR2 FVKESK. The CDR3 DNA reads as TGTGCCAGCAGCCCCCGAGCAGGGGGGTTGAACACTGAAGCTTTCTTT. It is translated as CASSPRAGGLNTEAFF.

The chain employs TRBV11-3 and TRBJ2-1, with 11 bases matching TRBD2. CDR1 and CDR2 from the germline V gene are SGHNT and YENEEA. The CDR3 extends over 15 amino acids. The V segment lost 1 base and the J segment 6 bases; nucleotides outside the gene matches: 2. The CDR3 nucleotides read TGTGCCAGCAGCTTAGGACTAGCGGGAAGCAATGAGCAGTTCTTC. It codes for CASSLGLAGSNEQFF.

This clone was recorded a few times. V and J are TRBV5-1 and TRBJ2-7; the match to TRBD1 covers 7 bases. The CDR3 sequence is 15 residues long. V lost 4 bases and J lost 1; bases outside the gene matches: 8. The V gene's germline CDR1 is SGHRS and CDR2 YFSETQ. The CDR3 here is CASSLTGTESYEQYF. The DNA for the CDR3 is TGCGCCAGCAGCCTAACCGGGACAGAATCCTACGAGCAGTACTTC.